This passage covers 2 T cell receptor beta chains from one sample sequenced in a study of blood T cell repertoires in COVID-19. Sequencing was performed with immunoSEQ multiplex PCR; in TCRdb, only in-frame clones are kept and a portion is missing. The table lists just under 40,000 clones, around 96% of them singletons. Sequencing was done on a sample of peripheral blood. These TCRs come from a human donor with active COVID-19. The donor label of this sample is uncertain.

The genes are TRBV5-6 and TRBJ2-1; D call uncertain. Trimming took off 5 bases at V and 3 bases at J, with 3 bases between the two ends. Germline CDR1 is SGHDT and CDR2 is YYEEEE. The CDR3 sequence is 11 residues long. The CDR3 sequence: CASSLYNEQFF. Written as DNA, the CDR3 is TGTGCCAGCAGTCTCTACAATGAGCAGTTCTTC.

The chain joins TRBV6-5 to TRBJ2-5, with D perhaps matching TRBD2 (5 bases). This CDR3 is 16 amino acids long. V was shortened by 0 bases and J by 3 bases, with 14 bases between the two germline ends. Germline V gene lookup returns CDR1 MNHEY and CDR2 SVGAGI. CDR3 loop: CASSYSGRGSEETQYF. The CDR3, as DNA: TGTGCCAGCAGTTACTCGGGTCGGGGATCGGAAGAGACCCAGTACTTC.